Shown below are 12 T cell receptor beta chains from a single sample sequenced in a study of identical twins. TCRdb ran MiXCR on the 5' RACE reads and lists one entry per CDR3 protein. The table lists around 530,000 distinct CDR3 sequences, around 15% of them singletons. The same data also went into a second study, on yellow fever vaccine responses in identical twins.

The sample consisted of CD4+ T cells sorted from blood. The receptors here all came from a woman under 30 in good health.

This clonotype was counted only a few times. The chain links TRBV24-1 to TRBJ2-5, with a weak D call TRBD1 (5 bases). Germline assignment: CDR1 KGHDR and CDR2 SFDVKD. CDR3 length equals 15 residues. V shed 0 bases and J shed 2 bases, with 9 bases lying between them. The CDR3 sequence: CATSDLAGLQETQYF. The DNA for the CDR3 is TGTGCCACCAGTGATTTGGCAGGGTTACAAGAGACCCAGTACTTC.

Only a few counts were recorded for this clonotype. CDR3 sequence: CASSLTGAGYGYTF. DNA of the CDR3: TGCGCCAGCAGCTTGACAGGGGCGGGCTATGGCTACACCTTC. The chain joins TRBV5-1 to TRBJ1-2; 7 bases match TRBD1. The germline CDR1 and CDR2 sequences are SGHRS and YFSETQ. After removal of 1 base from V and 4 bases from J, the junction contained 4 bases not matched to a gene. The CDR3 is 14 residues long. The whole variable domain, filled in from reference TRBV5-1 and TRBJ1-2, reads KAGVTQTPRYLIKTRGQQVTLSCSPISGHRSVSWYQQTPGQGLQFLFEYFSETQRNKGNFPGRFSGRQFSNSRSEMNVSTLELGDSALYLCASSLTGAGYGYTFGSGTRLTVV.

V is TRBV6-5 and J is TRBJ2-7, with D tentatively TRBD1 or TRBD2 (5 bases each). The CDR3 sequence is 14 residues long. CDR1 is MNHEY and CDR2 is SVGAGI in the germline V gene. Trimming shortened V by 0 bases and J by 4 bases, and 10 bases separated the two germline ends. In DNA, the CDR3 is TGTGCCAGCAGTTACTCGGGACCAGCGTACGAGCAGTACTTC. Translating gives CASSYSGPAYEQYF.

The rearrangement uses TRBV5-1 and TRBJ2-2; D call uncertain. CDR1 SGHRS and CDR2 YFSETQ come from the germline V gene. The V gene lost 1 base and the J gene lost 6 bases, with 10 bases spanning the gap. This CDR3 is 14 amino acids long. The CDR3 spells CASSLLGSAGELFF. As DNA, the CDR3 is TGCGCCAGCAGCTTGTTGGGGTCGGCCGGGGAGCTGTTTTTT.

This clonotype was found a few times. V usage is TRBV6-6 and J usage is TRBJ2-5; no clear D gene. V lost 6 bases to trimming and J lost 7 bases, with 12 bases between them. The germline gives CDR1 MNHNY, CDR2 SVGAGI (reference sequence). CDR3 length: 12 amino acids. CDR3 loop: CASSPGLGTQYF. As DNA, the CDR3 is TGTGCCAGCAGCCCCGGGCTAGGGACCCAGTACTTC.

The chain has TRBV5-1 and TRBJ1-4; no clear D gene. V lost 1 base and J lost 6, with 10 bases in between. Germline values: CDR1 SGHRS, CDR2 YFSETQ. This CDR3 spans 14 amino acids. This CDR3 reads CASSLNGDYEKLFF. The CDR3 region has the DNA TGCGCCAGCAGCTTGAATGGGGATTATGAAAAACTGTTTTTT.

A few counts support this clonotype. The CDR3 sequence is CASSRVSGIRDTQYF. CDR3 sequence (DNA): TGTGCCAGCAGTCGAGTTAGCGGGATTCGGGATACGCAGTATTTT. The chain is built from TRBV28 and TRBJ2-3, with TRBD2 matching 8 bases. CDR1 is MDHEN, CDR2 SYDVKM, per germline. The trim removed 5 bases at V and 6 bases at J, leaving 10 bases unmatched. The CDR3 has 15 amino acids. Full variable domain (rest looked up from reference TRBV28 and TRBJ2-3): DVKVTQSSRYLVKRTGEKVFLECVQDMDHENMFWYRQDPGLGLRLIYFSYDVKMKEKGDIPEGYSVSREKKERFSLILESASTNQTSMYLCASSRVSGIRDTQYFGPGTRLTVL.

This clonotype has a count of ten or more. The chain employs TRBV2 and TRBJ2-1, with TRBD2 identical over 9 bases. Trimming removed 3 bases from V and 4 bases from J; junction bases left unmatched: 10. CDR1 is SNHLY and CDR2 is FYNNEI in the germline V gene. The CDR3 contains 17 residues. The CDR3 sequence is CASSDPPSSGKYNEQFF. CDR3 sequence (DNA): TGTGCCAGCAGTGACCCCCCATCTAGCGGGAAGTACAATGAGCAGTTCTTC.

This clonotype was recorded a few times. This chain links TRBV12-3 or TRBV12-4 with TRBJ2-1; TRBD2 agrees at 14 bases. The CDR3 spans 17 residues. V lost 5 bases to trimming and J lost 10 bases; unmatched junction nucleotides: 13. As DNA, the CDR3 is TGTGCCAGCAGTCCGCAGACTAGCGGGAGGGCCTTGGGAGAGCAGTTCTTC. The encoded protein is CASSPQTSGRALGEQFF.

The V and J genes are TRBV10-1 and TRBJ2-2; D might be TRBD1 (6 bases). V shed 5 bases and J shed 0 bases, with 10 bases lying between them. The CDR3 contains 15 residues. Germline V gene data show CDR1 as WNHNN and CDR2 as SYGVQD (reference sequence). As DNA, the CDR3 is TGCGCCAGCAGTTCAGGGGACGCGAACACCGGGGAGCTGTTTTTT. Translation gives CASSSGDANTGELFF.

This clonotype came up a few times. The V call is TRBV5-1, the J call TRBJ2-1, with D hard to call. Trimming cost V 0 bases and J 6 bases, with 4 bases left between them. This CDR3 comprises 12 residues. Germline assignment: CDR1 SGHRS and CDR2 YFSETQ. The CDR3 reads CASSLETNEQFF. CDR3 DNA sequence: TGCGCCAGCAGCTTGGAGACCAATGAGCAGTTCTTC. Full variable domain (outside the CDR3, taken from reference TRBV5-1 and TRBJ2-1): KAGVTQTPRYLIKTRGQQVTLSCSPISGHRSVSWYQQTPGQGLQFLFEYFSETQRNKGNFPGRFSGRQFSNSRSEMNVSTLELGDSALYLCASSLETNEQFFGPGTRLTVL.

The chain recombines TRBV6-1 with TRBJ2-1; TRBD2 aligns across 7 bases. The CDR3 extends over 17 amino acids. J lost 7 bases, V lost 3 bases, and 15 bases had no gene match. Germline CDR1 is MNHNS and CDR2 is SASEGT. The CDR3 spells CASSDPVLAAESNEQFF. The CDR3 DNA sequence: TGTGCCAGCAGTGACCCGGTTCTAGCGGCGGAAAGTAATGAGCAGTTCTTC.